A single TCR beta chain is shown here with its context. This sample is drawn from a study of blood T cell repertoires in COVID-19. At the level of the study: The United States, Italy and Spain supplied acute and convalescent COVID-19 samples. T cells, B-cell-depleted T cells, or PBMCs provided the cDNA or gDNA that served as material.

The CDR3 has 11 amino acids. The V end lost 3 bases, the J end lost 7 bases, and 4 bases lay between the germline ends. Source study methods: Reference gene primer amplification gave nucleated cell count estimates. Clones were read by immunoSEQ multiplex PCR, and TCRdb kept only the in-frame ones, dropping some. The V and J calls and clone size were taken over from that table, and D and trimming were inferred from the DNA. This table holds 150,000 to 200,000 clones, roughly nine tenths found once. V is TRBV12-3 or TRBV12-4 and J is TRBJ2-1; D is uncertain. The sequencing input was peripheral blood. The receptor was derived from a man aged 60 to 69 with active or convalescent COVID-19. The CDR3 nucleotides are TGTGCCAGCAGTTTTTTAAATGAGCAGTTCTTC. It codes for CASSFLNEQFF.